Below, 5 T cell receptor beta chains from the same sample are listed, as sequenced in a study of spatial heterogeneity in lung cancer (dated by TCRdb to about 2019). These receptors' antigens are unknown. Here is what the overall study found, with its caveats: The number of expanded intratumoral alpha and beta TCRs correlated with the tumor nonsynonymous mutation count.

The library was prepared using 5' RACE. The run used a NextSeq 500. Using fastp at Q25 and MiXCR, TCRdb reprocessed the public reads and kept productive beta chains. Merged by CDR3 protein, the rows form single entries marked with the most common genes and DNA. For this sample there are 4,400 or so distinct CDR3 sequences; 12% appear just once. The biggest ten clones account for approximately 28% of the sample. Interpreted using the paper, the time point label stands for: sample taken at primary tumor resection. Sequences were derived from lung tumor tissue, sampled at surgery. These receptors were taken from a male donor with early-stage non-small cell lung cancer.

This clonotype is classed as medium-sized. This chain links TRBV6-2 or TRBV6-3 with TRBJ2-1; either TRBD1 or TRBD2 may supply D (5 bases each). The CDR3 totals 14 residues. The ends were cut back, 0 bases at V and 10 bases at J, with 13 bases in the middle. Germline CDR1 is MNHEY and CDR2 is SVGEGT. DNA of the CDR3: TGTGCCAGCAGTTACTCGATCGCCTGGGGGGAGCAGTTCTTC. Encoded protein: CASSYSIAWGEQFF.

This clonotype came up many times. The chain has TRBV27 and TRBJ2-7; 15 bases are shared with TRBD2. V dropped 3 bases and J dropped 4; count of bases not matched to a gene: 7. CDR1 is MNHEY and CDR2 is SMNVEV in the germline V gene (reference sequence). The CDR3 spans 17 residues. The CDR3 DNA follows: TGTGCCAGCAGTTTCGCGGGACTAGCGGGAGGTAATTACGAGCAGTACTTC. Protein: CASSFAGLAGGNYEQYF.

In its sample, this clonotype was seen many times. The J gene is TRBJ2-7, the V gene TRBV7-2; D tentatively reads TRBD1 or TRBD2 (6 bases each). The germline CDR1 and CDR2 sequences are SGHTA and FQGNSA. V was pared by 2 bases and J by 4 bases, with 18 bases between. There are 16 residues in the CDR3. The chain's CDR3 is CASSLNPPGASYEQYF. CDR3 in DNA: TGTGCCAGCAGCTTAAATCCGCCGGGGGCGAGTTACGAGCAGTACTTC.

This chain joins TRBV19 and TRBJ1-5; 8 positions match TRBD1. Germline V gives CDR1 LNHDA, CDR2 SQIVND (reference sequence). The CDR3 length is 16 residues. After removal of 5 bases from V and 7 bases from J, the junction contained 13 bases not matched to a gene. CDR3 sequence reads: CASSVRTGSLEQPQHF. CDR3 DNA: TGTGCCAGTAGTGTCCGGACAGGGAGTCTGGAGCAGCCCCAGCATTTT.

This clonotype was observed many times. This chain links TRBV6-1 with TRBJ2-2; the match to TRBD1 covers 9 bases. The CDR3 extends over 16 amino acids. Germline V gene data show CDR1 as MNHNS and CDR2 as SASEGT. V lost 0 bases and J lost 5; bases outside the gene matches: 4. The CDR3 DNA is TGTGCCAGCAGTGAAGCTTGGGGACAGGGAACCGGGGAGCTGTTTTTT. Protein: CASSEAWGQGTGELFF.